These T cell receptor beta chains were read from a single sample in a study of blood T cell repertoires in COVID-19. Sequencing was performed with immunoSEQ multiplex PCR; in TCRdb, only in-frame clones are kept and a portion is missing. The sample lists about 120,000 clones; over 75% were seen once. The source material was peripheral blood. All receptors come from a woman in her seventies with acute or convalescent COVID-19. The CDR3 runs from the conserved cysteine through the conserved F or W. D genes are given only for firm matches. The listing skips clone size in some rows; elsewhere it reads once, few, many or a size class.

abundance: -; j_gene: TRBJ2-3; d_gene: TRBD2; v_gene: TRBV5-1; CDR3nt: TGCGCCAGCAGCAAGGGACTAGCGGGTCTGGATACGCAGTATTTT; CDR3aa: CASSKGLAGLDTQYF
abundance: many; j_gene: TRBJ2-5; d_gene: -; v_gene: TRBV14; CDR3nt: TGTGCCAGCAGCCAAGGGGCAGGAGGGACCCAGTACTTC; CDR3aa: CASSQGAGGTQYF
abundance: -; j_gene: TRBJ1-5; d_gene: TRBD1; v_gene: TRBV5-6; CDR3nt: TGTGCCAGCAGCTTGGCCGTCACAGGGGGCGCGAGACAGCCCCAGCATTTT; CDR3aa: CASSLAVTGGARQPQHF
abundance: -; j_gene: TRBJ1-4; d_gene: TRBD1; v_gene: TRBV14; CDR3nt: TGTGCCAGCAGCCAAGGGGACAGAGAAAAACTGTTTTTT; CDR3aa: CASSQGDREKLFF
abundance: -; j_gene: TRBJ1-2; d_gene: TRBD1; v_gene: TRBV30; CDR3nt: TGTGCCTTGGTCTCCTTAACAGGGGGCGGCGGTGGCTACACCTTC; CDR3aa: CALVSLTGGGGGYTF
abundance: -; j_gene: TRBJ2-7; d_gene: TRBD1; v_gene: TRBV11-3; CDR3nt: TGTGCCAGCAGCTTAAACAGGGGGGCGTACGAGCAGTACTTC; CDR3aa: CASSLNRGAYEQYF
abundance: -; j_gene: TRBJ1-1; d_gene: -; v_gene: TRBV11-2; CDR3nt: TGTGCCAGCAGCCCCCTTGACAGAACCACTGAAGCTTTCTTT; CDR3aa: CASSPLDRTTEAFF
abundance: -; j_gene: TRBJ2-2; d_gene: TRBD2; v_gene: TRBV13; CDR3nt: TGTGCCAGCAGCTTAGCGGGGGGGCAGACCGGGGAGCTGTTTTTT; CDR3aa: CASSLAGGQTGELFF
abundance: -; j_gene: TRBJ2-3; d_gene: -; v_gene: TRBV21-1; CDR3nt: TGTGCCAGCAGCAACGCGGACAGTAACACAGATACGCAGTATTTT; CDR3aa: CASSNADSNTDTQYF
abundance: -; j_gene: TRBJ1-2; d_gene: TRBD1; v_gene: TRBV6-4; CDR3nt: TGTGCCAGCAGTCCGACAGGGACGGCTAACTATGGCTACACCTTC; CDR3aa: CASSPTGTANYGYTF
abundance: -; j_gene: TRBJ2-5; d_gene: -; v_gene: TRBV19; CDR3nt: TGTGCCAGTAGTTGGCGGGGTCCCCAAGAGACCCAGTACTTC; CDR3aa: CASSWRGPQETQYF
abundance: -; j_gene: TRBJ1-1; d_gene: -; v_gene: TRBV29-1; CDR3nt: TGCAGCGTTTTTCCAGGGGACACTGAAGCTTTCTTT; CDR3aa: CSVFPGDTEAFF
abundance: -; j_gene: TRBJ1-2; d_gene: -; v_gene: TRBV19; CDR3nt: TGTGCCAGTAGTGGAGGCGGACGGGTCTATGGCTACACCTTC; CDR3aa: CASSGGGRVYGYTF
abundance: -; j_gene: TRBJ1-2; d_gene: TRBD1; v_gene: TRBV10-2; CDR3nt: TGCGCCAGCAGGCCAGGACAGGGGGGCGACTATGGCTACACCTTC; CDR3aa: CASRPGQGGDYGYTF
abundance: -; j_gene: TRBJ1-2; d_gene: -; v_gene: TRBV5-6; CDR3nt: TGTGCCAGCAGACAGGACAGTAACTATGGCTACACCTTC; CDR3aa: CASRQDSNYGYTF
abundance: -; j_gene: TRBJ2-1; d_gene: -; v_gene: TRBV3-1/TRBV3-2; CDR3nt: TGTGCCAGCAGCCAAGCCTCGAGGAACAATGAGCAGTTCTTC; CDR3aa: CASSQASRNNEQFF
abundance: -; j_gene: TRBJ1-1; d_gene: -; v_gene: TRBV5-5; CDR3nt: TGTGCCAGCAGCTTGCTTCTAGAGAACACTGAAGCTTTCTTT; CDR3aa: CASSLLLENTEAFF
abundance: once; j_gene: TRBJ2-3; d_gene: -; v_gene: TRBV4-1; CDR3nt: TGCGCCAGCCGGCCTAACGTGGGGACTAGCACAGATACGCAGTATTTT; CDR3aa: CASRPNVGTSTDTQYF
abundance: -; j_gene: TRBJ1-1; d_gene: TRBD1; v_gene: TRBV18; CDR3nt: TGTGCCAGCTCACCCGGGACAGGGCTTAACACTGAAGCTTTCTTT; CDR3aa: CASSPGTGLNTEAFF
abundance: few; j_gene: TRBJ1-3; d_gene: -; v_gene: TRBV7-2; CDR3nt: TGTGCCAGCAGCGTCATAGGGGGATATGGAAACACCATATATTTT; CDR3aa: CASSVIGGYGNTIYF
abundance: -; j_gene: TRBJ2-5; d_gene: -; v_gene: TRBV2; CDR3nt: TGTGCCAGCAGCAGACATGAGACCCAGTACTTC; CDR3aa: CASSRHETQYF
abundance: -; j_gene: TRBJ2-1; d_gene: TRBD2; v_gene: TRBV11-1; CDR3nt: TGTGCCAGCAGCTTAGCCCCCGTGGGGACTAGCAATGAGCAGTTCTTC; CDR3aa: CASSLAPVGTSNEQFF
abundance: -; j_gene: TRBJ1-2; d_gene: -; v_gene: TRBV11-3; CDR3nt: TGTGCCAGCAGGGGGGCTGTCTTTACTGGCTACACCTTC; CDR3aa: CASRGAVFTGYTF
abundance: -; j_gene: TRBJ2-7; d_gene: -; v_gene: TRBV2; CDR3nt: TGTGCCAGCACTTCGGTTTCCGAGCAGTACTTC; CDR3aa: CASTSVSEQYF
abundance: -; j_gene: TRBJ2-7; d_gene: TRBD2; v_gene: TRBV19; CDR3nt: TGTGCCAGTAGTATTCGTTCAGCTAGCGGCTCCTACGAGCAGTACTTC; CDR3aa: CASSIRSASGSYEQYF
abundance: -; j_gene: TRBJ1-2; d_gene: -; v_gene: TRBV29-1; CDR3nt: TGCAGCGTTGATACAGGGCATAACTATGGCTACACCTTC; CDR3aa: CSVDTGHNYGYTF
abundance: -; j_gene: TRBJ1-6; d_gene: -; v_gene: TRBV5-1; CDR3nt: TGCGCCAGCAGGGGTGACTCTTATTCACCCCTCCACTTT; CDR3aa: CASRGDSYSPLHF
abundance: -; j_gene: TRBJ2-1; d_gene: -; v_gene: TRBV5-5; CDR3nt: TGTGCCAGCAGCTCGGGGGAACTCAATGAGCAGTTCTTC; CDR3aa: CASSSGELNEQFF
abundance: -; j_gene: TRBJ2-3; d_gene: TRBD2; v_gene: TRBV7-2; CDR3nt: TGTGCCAGCAGCCCGCGGGGGGGGTTTACAGATACGCAGTATTTT; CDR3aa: CASSPRGGFTDTQYF
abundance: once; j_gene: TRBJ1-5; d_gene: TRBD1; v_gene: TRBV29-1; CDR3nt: TGCAGCGTCGCCAAGGGACAGGGCAATCAGCCCCAGCATTTT; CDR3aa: CSVAKGQGNQPQHF
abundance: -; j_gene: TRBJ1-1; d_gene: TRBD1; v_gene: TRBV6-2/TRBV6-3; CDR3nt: TGTGCCAGCAGTTACGATAGGGACAGCATGAACACTGAAGCTTTCTTT; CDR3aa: CASSYDRDSMNTEAFF
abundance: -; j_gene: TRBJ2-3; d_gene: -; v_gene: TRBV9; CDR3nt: TGTGCCAGCAGCGTAGGTGGGATGGCAGGGTGGGGAGATACGCAGTATTTT; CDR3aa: CASSVGGMAGWGDTQYF
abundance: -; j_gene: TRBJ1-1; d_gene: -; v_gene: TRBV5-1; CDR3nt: TGCGCCAGCAGCGGGCCCGGGGGAGCGAACACTGAAGCTTTCTTT; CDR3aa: CASSGPGGANTEAFF
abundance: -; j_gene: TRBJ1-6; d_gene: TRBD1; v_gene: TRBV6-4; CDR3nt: TGTGCCAGCAACAGGGGGGGTGATAATTCACCCCTCCACTTT; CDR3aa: CASNRGGDNSPLHF
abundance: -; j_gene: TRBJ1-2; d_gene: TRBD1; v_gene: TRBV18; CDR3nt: TGTGCCAGCTCACCACCTCCGGGACAGGGGGCCGACTACTATGGCTACACCTTC; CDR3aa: CASSPPPGQGADYYGYTF
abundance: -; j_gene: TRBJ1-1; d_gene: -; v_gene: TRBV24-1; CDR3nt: TGTGCCACCAGTGATTTTACAGCCACTGAAGCTTTCTTT; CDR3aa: CATSDFTATEAFF
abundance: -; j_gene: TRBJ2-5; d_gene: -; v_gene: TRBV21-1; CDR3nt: TGTGCCACCCCCGGTGGGCACCCTAAAGAGACCCAGTACTTC; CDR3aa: CATPGGHPKETQYF
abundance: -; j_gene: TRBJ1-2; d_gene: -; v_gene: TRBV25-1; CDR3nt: TGTGCCAGCACCCCCGGGGGGGGCTATGGCTACACCTTC; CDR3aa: CASTPGGGYGYTF
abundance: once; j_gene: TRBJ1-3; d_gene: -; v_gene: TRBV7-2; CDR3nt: TGTGCCAGCAGCTTCCTTTCTGGAAACACCATATATTTT; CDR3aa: CASSFLSGNTIYF
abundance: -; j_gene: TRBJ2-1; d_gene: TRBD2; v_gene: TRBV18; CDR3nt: TGTGCCAGCTCACCCCTAGGACTAGCCGAGCAGTTCTTC; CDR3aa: CASSPLGLAEQFF
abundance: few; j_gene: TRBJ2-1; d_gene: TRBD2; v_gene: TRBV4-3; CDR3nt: TGCGCCAGCAGCCAAGATTGGCGGGGGGTCAATGAGCAGTTCTTC; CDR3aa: CASSQDWRGVNEQFF
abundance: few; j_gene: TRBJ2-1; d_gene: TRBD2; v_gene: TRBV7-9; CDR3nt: TGTGCCAGCAGCGGACTAGCGGGGGCTTACAATGAGCAGTTCTTC; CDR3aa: CASSGLAGAYNEQFF
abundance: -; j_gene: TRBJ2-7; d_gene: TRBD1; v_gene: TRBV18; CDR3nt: TGTGCCAGCTCACCATACTCCGGGACAGGGGGCGGCGAGCAGTACTTC; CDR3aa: CASSPYSGTGGGEQYF
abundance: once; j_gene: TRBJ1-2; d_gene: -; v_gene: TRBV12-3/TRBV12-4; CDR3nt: TGTGCCAGCAGTACTACTAACTATGGCTACACCTTC; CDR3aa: CASSTTNYGYTF
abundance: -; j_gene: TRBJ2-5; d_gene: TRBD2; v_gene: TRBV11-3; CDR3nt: TGTGCCAGCAGCGGTTATAGCGGGCTGCAGACCCAGTACTTC; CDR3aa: CASSGYSGLQTQYF
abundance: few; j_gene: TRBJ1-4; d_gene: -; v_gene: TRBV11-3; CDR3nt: TGTGCCAGCAGCCCCGGACACTTTGCAACTAATGAAAAACTGTTTTTT; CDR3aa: CASSPGHFATNEKLFF
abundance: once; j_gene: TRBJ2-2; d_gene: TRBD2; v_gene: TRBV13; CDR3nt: TGTGCCAGCAGCTCGCCCCTGGCGGGGGGTTCGAACACCGGGGAGCTGTTTTTT; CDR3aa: CASSSPLAGGSNTGELFF
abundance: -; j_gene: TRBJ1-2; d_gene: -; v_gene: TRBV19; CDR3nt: TGTGCCAGTAGTATTTTACAGGGAAACGGCTACACCTTC; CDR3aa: CASSILQGNGYTF
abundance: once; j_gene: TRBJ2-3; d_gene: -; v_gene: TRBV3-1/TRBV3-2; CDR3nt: TGTGCCAGCAGCCAAGCTAGCGTCCCGGGCACAGATACGCAGTATTTT; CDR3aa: CASSQASVPGTDTQYF
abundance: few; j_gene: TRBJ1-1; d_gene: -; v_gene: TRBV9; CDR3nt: TGTGCCAGCAGCGTAGGTTCACAGATGAACACTGAAGCTTTCTTT; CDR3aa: CASSVGSQMNTEAFF
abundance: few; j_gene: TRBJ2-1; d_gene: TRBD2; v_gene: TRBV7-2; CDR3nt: TGTGCCAGTTCGGACGGGGGGGCTCAGAATGAGCAGTTCTTC; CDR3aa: CASSDGGAQNEQFF
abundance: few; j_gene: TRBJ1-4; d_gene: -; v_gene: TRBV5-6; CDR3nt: TGTGCCAGCAGCTTGGACAGAACCGAGAGACCGTTCTCTTTT; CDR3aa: CASSLDRTERPFSF
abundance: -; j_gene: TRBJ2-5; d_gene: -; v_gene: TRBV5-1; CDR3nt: TGCGCCAGCAGCTCACGGCGGGAAGAGACCCAGTACTTC; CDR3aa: CASSSRREETQYF
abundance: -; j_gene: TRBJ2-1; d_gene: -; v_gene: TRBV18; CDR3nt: TGTGCCAGCTCACCTCCCAGGACAAGCTACAATGAGCAGTTCTTC; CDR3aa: CASSPPRTSYNEQFF
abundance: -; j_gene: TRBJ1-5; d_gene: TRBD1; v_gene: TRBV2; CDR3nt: TGTGCCAGCAGTGAAACAGACAGGGTGCGCAATCAGCCCCAGCATTTT; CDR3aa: CASSETDRVRNQPQHF
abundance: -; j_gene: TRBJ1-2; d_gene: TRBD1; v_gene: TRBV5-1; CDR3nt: TGCGCCACCAAAGGGACAGGGGGGAATGGCTACACCTTC; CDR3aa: CATKGTGGNGYTF